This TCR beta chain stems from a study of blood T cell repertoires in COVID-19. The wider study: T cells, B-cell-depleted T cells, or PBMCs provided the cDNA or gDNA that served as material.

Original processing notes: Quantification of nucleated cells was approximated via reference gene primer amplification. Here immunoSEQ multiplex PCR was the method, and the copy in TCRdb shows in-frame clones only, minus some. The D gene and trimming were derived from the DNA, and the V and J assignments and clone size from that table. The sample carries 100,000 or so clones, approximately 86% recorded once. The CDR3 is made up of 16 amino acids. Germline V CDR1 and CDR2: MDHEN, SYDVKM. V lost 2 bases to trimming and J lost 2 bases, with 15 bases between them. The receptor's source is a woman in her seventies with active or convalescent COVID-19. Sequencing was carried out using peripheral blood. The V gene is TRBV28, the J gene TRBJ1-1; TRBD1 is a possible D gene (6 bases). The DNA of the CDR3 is TGTGCCAGCAGTTTAGCGAGACAGGTACTAAACACTGAAGCTTTCTTT. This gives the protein CASSLARQVLNTEAFF.